These 12 T cell receptor beta chains were sequenced from one sample in a study of beta chain features in type 1 diabetes. No antigen has been assigned to these receptors. Whole-study findings and limits: A moderate, significant TCRB CDR3 shortening appeared in type 1 diabetes across four CD4+ subsets.

TCRB transcripts that were expressed got sequenced, as all of the isolated RNA had been reverse transcribed. The repertoire was sequenced with immunoSEQ multiplex PCR; TCRdb's copy has only in-frame clones and lacks some. The repertoire consists of hundreds of thousands of clones, with 11% occurring once and the leading ten covering about 0.018%. The specimen was naive CD4+ T cells from blood. Receptors were obtained from a man aged 25 to 45 with type 1 diabetes.

V gene TRBV6-5 combines with J gene TRBJ2-3; D is uncertain. V dropped 0 bases and J dropped 3 bases, with 7 bases sitting between them. The CDR3 covers 14 residues. The germline V gene has CDR1 MNHEY and CDR2 SVGAGI. The CDR3 region is CASSYSIRTDTQYF. CDR3 bases: TGTGCCAGCAGTTACTCGATCAGGACAGATACGCAGTATTTT.

In its sample, this clone was seen a few times. The rearrangement uses TRBV5-1 and TRBJ2-7; TRBD1 agrees at 8 bases. The CDR3 is 19 residues long. Trimming at V came to 1 base and at J to 2 bases, leaving 17 bases not matched to a gene. CDR1 and CDR2 (germline): SGHRS, YFSETQ. The CDR3 reads CASSLNQRPRGRSTYEQYF. The CDR3 DNA is TGCGCCAGCAGCTTGAACCAGCGCCCCAGGGGGCGTAGTACCTACGAGCAGTACTTC.

This clone has just a few counts. V and J are TRBV4-3 and TRBJ2-3, with TRBD2 as a possible D gene (5 bases). CDR1 and CDR2 from the germline V gene are LGHNA and YSLEER. The CDR3 length is 15 residues. V dropped 5 bases and J dropped 8 bases, with 20 bases sitting between them. CDR3 in DNA: TGCGCCAGCAGCGACCTTGTGGGAGCCATTGCTACGCAGTATTTT. Its translation is CASSDLVGAIATQYF.

This clone was counted a few times. The gene calls are TRBV14 and TRBJ2-1; maybe TRBD1 (5 bases). Germline assignment: CDR1 SGHDN and CDR2 FVKESK. This CDR3 has 11 residues. V lost 2 bases to trimming and J lost 12 bases, with 8 bases between them. This CDR3 reads CASSQSGLQFF. Here the CDR3 DNA reads TGTGCCAGCAGCCAATCAGGGTTGCAGTTCTTC. Looking up the rest from reference TRBV14 and TRBJ2-1 gives the full variable domain: EAGVTQFPSHSVIEKGQTVTLRCDPISGHDNLYWYRRVMGKEIKFLLHFVKESKQDESGMPNNRFLAERTGGTYSTLKVQPAELEDSGVYFCASSQSGLQFFGPGTRLTVL.

This clone has a single count. Germline is not matched at one junction end, which may reflect a read error. The V and J genes are TRBV7-7 and TRBJ2-3; D is unclear. The CDR3 covers 13 residues. In germline, CDR1 is SSHAT, CDR2 FNYEAQ (reference sequence). CDR3: CASSLSLEDTQYF. The DNA of the CDR3 is TGTGCTAGCAGCTTGAGCTTAGAGGATACGCAGTATTTT.

In this sample, this clone turned up a few times. The rearrangement links TRBV7-2 to TRBJ2-5, with a weak D call TRBD2 (7 bases). Germline V gene data show CDR1 as SGHTA and CDR2 as FQGNSA. Trimming removed 0 bases at V and 4 bases at J, with 15 bases between. The CDR3 spans 16 residues. The chain's CDR3 is CASSLASGGWGETQYF. The CDR3 bases are TGTGCCAGCAGCTTAGCGTCGGGGGGCTGGGGAGAGACCCAGTACTTC.

The chain has TRBV28 and TRBJ2-2; tentative D call: TRBD2 (5 bases). The V end was cut by 6 bases, the J end by 6 bases, with 23 bases between. The length of the CDR3 is 17 residues. In germline, CDR1 is MDHEN, CDR2 SYDVKM. As DNA, the CDR3 is TGTGCCAGCAGCCCTAGACACCGGGGTTTAGTATCCGGGGAGCTGTTTTTT. Encoded protein: CASSPRHRGLVSGELFF.

The chain is built from TRBV4-1 and TRBJ2-5; a weak D match, TRBD1 (5 bases). Trimming removed 2 bases from V and 5 bases from J, with 9 bases in between. The CDR3 loop spans 13 amino acids. Germline V gene lookup returns CDR1 MGHRA and CDR2 YSYEKL. This CDR3 is CASSQQGRETQYF. In DNA form, the CDR3 reads TGCGCCAGCAGCCAACAGGGTCGGGAGACCCAGTACTTC.

The chain recombines TRBV18 with TRBJ2-7, with D possibly TRBD1 on 6 matching bases. Trimming shortened V by 4 bases and J by 0 bases, and 10 bases separated the two germline ends. Germline V lookup: CDR1 KGHSH, CDR2 LQKENI. CDR3 size: 14 residues. The CDR3 DNA reads TGTGCCAGCTCACTCGAGACAGGCTCCTACGAGCAGTACTTC. Its protein product is CASSLETGSYEQYF.

This chain links TRBV30 with TRBJ2-1; 7 bases line up with TRBD1. This CDR3 has 14 residues. Trimming took 4 bases from V and 3 from J; bases not matched to a gene: 6. Germline assignment: CDR1 GTSNPN and CDR2 SVGIG (reference sequence). CDR3 sequence (DNA): TGTGCCTGGACTAAGGACAGGAACTACAATGAGCAGTTCTTC. Its protein product is CAWTKDRNYNEQFF.

This clone is a singleton in its sample. The rearrangement uses TRBV5-4 and TRBJ1-1, with D hard to call. The germline V and J ends were trimmed by 2 bases and 1 base, with 3 bases remaining between them. Germline V lookup: CDR1 SGHNT, CDR2 YYREEE (reference sequence). This CDR3 has 12 amino acids. CDR3 loop: CASSFRNTEAFF. DNA of the CDR3: TGTGCCAGCAGCTTCAGGAACACTGAAGCTTTCTTT. Full variable domain (outside the CDR3, taken from reference TRBV5-4 and TRBJ1-1): ETGVTQSPTHLIKTRGQQVTLRCSSQSGHNTVSWYQQALGQGPQFIFQYYREEENGRGNFPPRFSGLQFPNYSSELNVNALELDDSALYLCASSFRNTEAFFGQGTRLTVV.

The V call is TRBV5-4, the J call TRBJ1-1; 7 positions match TRBD1. The CDR3 spans 15 residues. The V and J ends lost 0 bases and 4 bases, in that order; junction bases with no gene match: 6. Germline CDR1 is SGHNT and CDR2 is YYREEE (reference sequence). The DNA for the CDR3 is TGTGCCAGCAGCTTGGGGGGACAGATTGTCACTGAAGCTTTCTTT. This encodes CASSLGGQIVTEAFF.